This T cell receptor (beta chain) was found in a study of CD8 T cells in Susac syndrome. Multiple sclerosis controls were treatment-naive patients with stable or active relapsing-remitting disease. Random hexamers primed reverse transcription of about 0.45 to 1 ug RNA. MiXCR, applied by TCRdb to the immunoSEQ multiplex PCR reads, yields one record per CDR3 protein. The repertoire holds more than 150,000 distinct CDR3 sequences, with 94% as singletons. The CDR3 runs to 14 residues. The V end was cut by 0 bases, the J end by 5 bases, with 8 bases between. Germline V gives CDR1 MNHEY, CDR2 SVGAGI. The chain joins TRBV6-5 to TRBJ2-1; D is perhaps TRBD2 (5 bases). This receptor was obtained from a human donor with multiple sclerosis. The sequenced sample was CD8+ T cells from PBMCs. For the CDR3, the DNA is TGTGCCAGCAGTTACTCGAGCGGCGACAATGAGCAGTTCTTC. It encodes CASSYSSGDNEQFF.